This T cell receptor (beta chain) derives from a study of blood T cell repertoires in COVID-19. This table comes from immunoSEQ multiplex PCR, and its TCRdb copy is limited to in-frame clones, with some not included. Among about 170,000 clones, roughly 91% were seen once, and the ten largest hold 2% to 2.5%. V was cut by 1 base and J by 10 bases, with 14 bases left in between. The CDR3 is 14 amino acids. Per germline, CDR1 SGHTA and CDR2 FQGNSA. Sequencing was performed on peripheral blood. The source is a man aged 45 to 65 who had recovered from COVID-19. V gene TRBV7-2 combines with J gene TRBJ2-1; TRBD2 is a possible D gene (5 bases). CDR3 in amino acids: CASSLDLTREEQFF. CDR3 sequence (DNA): TGTGCCAGCAGCTTAGACCTGACTCGGGAAGAGCAGTTCTTC.